This passage covers 13 T cell receptor beta chains from one sample sequenced in a study of blood T cell repertoires in COVID-19. Clones were sequenced by immunoSEQ multiplex PCR, and TCRdb holds only the in-frame ones, with some missing. The data show some 190,000 clones, more than 65% seen once. Source material: PBMCs or T cells enriched from blood (not recorded which). Every receptor here comes from a woman between 50 and 59 years old with acute COVID-19.

This clone was counted between two and nine times. The rearrangement uses TRBV2 and TRBJ1-2, with D tentatively TRBD1 (6 bases). The CDR3 consists of 15 residues. V was cut by 0 bases and J by 6 bases, with 14 bases left in between. The germline gives CDR1 SNHLY, CDR2 FYNNEI. The CDR3 sequence is CASSEADRGKNGYTF. CDR3 DNA: TGTGCCAGCAGTGAAGCGGATAGGGGGAAGAATGGCTACACCTTC.

V gene TRBV4-2 combines with J gene TRBJ1-2, with 7 bases fitting TRBD1. CDR1 and CDR2 from the germline V gene are LGHNA and YNFKEQ. Trimming removed 2 bases from V and 4 bases from J; junction bases left unmatched: 7. The CDR3 extends over 15 amino acids. This chain's CDR3 is CASSQPQGVIYGYTF. CDR3 nucleotide sequence: TGTGCCAGCAGCCAACCCCAGGGGGTTATCTATGGCTACACCTTC.

The chain is built from TRBV2 and TRBJ2-1; 7 positions agree with TRBD1. The germline CDR1 and CDR2 sequences are SNHLY and FYNNEI. The CDR3 consists of 12 residues. The J segment lost 11 bases and the V segment lost 8 bases, leaving 9 bases of the junction unmatched. For the CDR3, the DNA is TGTGCCAGCGTCCCCACGACAGGGAAGCAGTTCTTC. Its translation is CASVPTTGKQFF.

V and J are TRBV11-2 and TRBJ2-3; TRBD2 agrees at 9 bases. With V trimmed by 5 bases and J by 3 bases, 12 bases remained unmatched. Germline V lookup: CDR1 SGHAT, CDR2 FQNNGV. The CDR3 extends over 17 amino acids. CDR3 nucleotides: TGTGCCAGCAGCGACGGAGCGGGGGGAATAGATACAGATACGCAGTATTTT. It encodes CASSDGAGGIDTDTQYF.

The rearrangement uses TRBV30 and TRBJ2-3; no clear D. With 5 bases removed from V and 1 base from J, the gap between germline ends came to 7 bases. This CDR3 is built from 12 residues. Germline V CDR1 and CDR2: GTSNPN, SVGIG (reference sequence). The CDR3 region is CAWAVGTDTQYF. The CDR3 DNA is TGTGCCTGGGCGGTGGGCACAGATACGCAGTATTTT. Using reference TRBV30 and TRBJ2-3 for the parts outside the CDR3, the full variable domain is SQTIHQWPATLVQPVGSPLSLECTVEGTSNPNLYWYRQAAGRGLQLLFYSVGIGQISSEVPQNLSASRPQDRQFILSSKKLLLSDSGFYLCAWAVGTDTQYFGPGTRLTVL.

This clone turned up a few times. V usage is TRBV4-1 and J usage is TRBJ2-7, with TRBD1 matching over 7 bases. This CDR3 has 12 residues. The germline V gene encodes CDR1 MGHRA and CDR2 YSYEKL. In DNA form, the CDR3 reads TGCGCTCAGGGGGTCTTCTCCTACGAGCAGTACGTC. It is translated as CAQGVFSYEQYV.

V gene TRBV5-1 combines with J gene TRBJ2-5; 7 positions agree with TRBD1. The V segment lost 4 bases and the J segment 5 bases; nucleotides outside the gene matches: 8. This CDR3 has 14 residues. Germline V gene lookup returns CDR1 SGHRS and CDR2 YFSETQ. Written as DNA, the CDR3 is TGCGCCAGCAGCCGAGAAGGGACAGCCGAGACCCAGTACTTC. Translation: CASSREGTAETQYF. Full variable domain (rest looked up from reference TRBV5-1 and TRBJ2-5): KAGVTQTPRYLIKTRGQQVTLSCSPISGHRSVSWYQQTPGQGLQFLFEYFSETQRNKGNFPGRFSGRQFSNSRSEMNVSTLELGDSALYLCASSREGTAETQYFGPGTRLLVL.

V usage is TRBV11-2 and J usage is TRBJ2-2, with a tentative D call TRBD2 (6 bases). This CDR3 contains 16 residues. Trimming removed 5 bases at V and 3 bases at J, with 16 bases between. Germline V lookup: CDR1 SGHAT, CDR2 FQNNGV. CDR3 sequence (DNA): TGTGCCAGCAGCCACGGGGTAGCGGCTTACACCGGGGAGCTGTTTTTT. It encodes CASSHGVAAYTGELFF. Looking up the rest from reference TRBV11-2 and TRBJ2-2 gives the full variable domain: EAGVAQSPRYKIIEKRQSVAFWCNPISGHATLYWYQQILGQGPKLLIQFQNNGVVDDSQLPKDRFSAERLKGVDSTLKIQPAKLEDSAVYLCASSHGVAAYTGELFFGEGSRLTVL.

This chain uses TRBV30 with TRBJ2-2, with 8 bases lining up with TRBD1. V lost 8 bases to trimming and J lost 0 bases; unmatched junction nucleotides: 2. Germline lookup yields CDR1 GTSNPN and CDR2 SVGIG (reference sequence). This CDR3 spans 13 amino acids. The CDR3 protein is CAGGQANTGELFF. CDR3 bases: TGTGCCGGGGGACAGGCGAACACCGGGGAGCTGTTTTTT.

This clone came up a few times. The chain has TRBV7-6 and TRBJ2-5; TRBD2 is a possible D gene (5 bases). Germline V gene sequence: CDR1 SGHVS, CDR2 FNYEAQ. CDR3 length: 15 residues. V was clipped by 5 bases and J by 5 bases, with 18 bases between them. The CDR3 loop is CASSPSGRGLETQYF. DNA of the CDR3: TGTGCCAGCAGCCCCTCCGGACGGGGTTTGGAGACCCAGTACTTC.

The chain is built from TRBV29-1 and TRBJ2-4; 10 positions match TRBD2. J gave up 4 bases and V 3 bases, and 9 bases lay outside the gene matches. The V gene's germline CDR1 is SQVTM and CDR2 ANQGSEA. The CDR3 consists of 16 residues. CDR3 region: CSVEVSKLAGKNIQYF. DNA for the CDR3: TGCAGCGTTGAGGTCTCGAAACTAGCGGGGAAAAACATTCAGTACTTC.

The chain joins TRBV19 to TRBJ1-3; D is uncertain. This CDR3 is 14 amino acids long. Germline CDR1 reads LNHDA; CDR2 reads SQIVND (reference sequence). Trimming stripped 5 bases from V and 0 bases from J, with 8 bases between. CDR3 amino acids: CASSDGSSGNTIYF. The DNA of the CDR3 is TGTGCCAGTAGTGACGGGAGCTCTGGAAACACCATATATTTT.

V and J are TRBV11-3 and TRBJ2-1, with TRBD2 as a possible D gene (12 bases). Trimming shortened V by 4 bases and J by 9 bases, and 31 bases separated the two germline ends. The CDR3 consists of 19 residues. CDR1 and CDR2 (germline): SGHNT, YENEEA. The CDR3 DNA is TGTGCCAGCAGCTCCGGACAGGGGGCCACTAGCGGGGGGTCCATTGAGCAGTTCTTC. It codes for CASSSGQGATSGGSIEQFF. The full variable domain, completed using reference TRBV11-3 and TRBJ2-1, is EAGVVQSPRYKIIEKKQPVAFWCNPISGHNTLYWYLQNLGQGPELLIRYENEEAVDDSQLPKDRFSAERLKGVDSTLKIQPAELGDSAVYLCASSSGQGATSGGSIEQFFGPGTRLTVL.